This section outlines one T cell receptor (beta chain) sequence together with its context. Gene names refer to mouse genes. The read ends 1 residue before the CDR3 terminus; that terminus is restored from the germline J gene. The CDR3 is made up of 14 amino acids. The ends lost 5 bases at V and 6 bases at J; junction bases unmatched: 6. Germline-derived CDR1 and CDR2 are SNHLY and FYNGKV (reference sequence). The sample is drawn from a study of tissue T cells after allogeneic stem cell transplantation. TCRdb's table, derived via immunoSEQ multiplex PCR, lists solely in-frame clones and lacks some. The sample gives tens of thousands of clones, approximately 73% of which show up once; approximately 0.55% is in the top ten.

The TCR originated in a pool of C57BL/6 mice in good health. Sequencing was carried out using sorted cells pooled from one or two spleens. J is TRBJ2-5 and V is TRBV3; 9 bases map to TRBD1. CDR3 sequence: CASSLRDRVDTQYF. CDR3 bases read: TGTGCCAGCAGCCTCCGGGACAGGGTGGACACCCAGTAC. Full variable domain (remainder filled in from reference TRBV3 and TRBJ2-5): GPKVLQIPSHQIIDMGQMVTLNCDPVSNHLYFYWYKQILGQQMEFLVNFYNGKVMEKSKLFKDQFSVERPDGSYFTLKIQPTALEDSAVYFCASSLRDRVDTQYFGPGTRLLVL.